The text below deals with one T cell receptor beta chain. This clone was counted a single time. Its cognate antigen has yet to be identified. No base-level quality is on record; no much larger clone is a single base apart. Using the deep immunoSEQ assay, TCR CDR3 regions were amplified from genomic DNA by multiplex PCR. Genomic DNA extracted from each cell subset was distributed evenly over all wells of several immunoSEQ 96-well plates, and each plate served as one replicate. For unsorted PBMC, each replicate PCR was loaded with about 280 ng genomic DNA, equivalent to about 30,000 T cell genomes. Genomic DNA from unsorted PBMC was sequenced over ten immunoSEQ deep assay plates. Purified libraries were measured with a Qubit 3.0 fluorometer, size-checked on a Bioanalyzer 2100, and measured again with the KAPA Library Quantification kit. A separate single-read 150-cycle Illumina NextSeq 550 flow cell was used to sequence each immunoSEQ 96-well plate. In the original analysis: Because the immunoSEQ output included only junctional sequences and no quality scores, the filtering could not be the same as the filtering used for full-length reads. To assign V/J genes and CDR3, sequences were annotated using PyIR, a Python wrapper for IgBLAST v1.9, with IMGT germline references. Any read was removed if the V/J assignment was weak (E-value above 1e-6), the CDR3 was missing, or the read contained stop codons, out-of-frame junctions, or ambiguous translated residues. V3J clonotypes were defined as sequences sharing the same inferred V gene, J gene, and CDR3 amino acid sequence. The percentage overlap between two repertoires was calculated by dividing the number of shared unique clonotypes by the size of the smaller repertoire. RTK rarefaction, the Chao1 estimator, and Recon v2.1 estimates of unobserved clonotypes were used to assess repertoire richness. TCRdb took this table from immuneACCESS and kept in-frame rearrangements with V and J called. Such tables lack part of the clones; where checked against another copy, unresolved V genes explain under half of the gap, and the rest is unexplained. V and J calls and clone size come straight from that table; D and trimming were deduced from the DNA. The sample profile shows around 500,000 clones; about 85% of them were found once. Of the sample, about 12% falls within the top ten clones.

V gives up 0 bases and J gives up 4 bases, and the segment between their germline ends measures 9 bases. For CDR1 and CDR2, the germline V gene lists LGHNA and YSLEER. Taken from cysteine to phenylalanine, the CDR3 has 14 residues. Just CDR3 DNA is preserved here, 42 bases in frame from base 1. The donors were healthy, HIV-negative adults who had no recently reported acute infections or vaccinations. All donors were Caucasian adults living in Nashville, Tennessee, USA. In the unsorted samples, 87 million or so PBMCs were counted, and genomic DNA was extracted using the QIAamp DNA Blood Mini kit. Blood was obtained by leukapheresis, after which PBMCs were separated by Ficoll-Histopaque density gradient centrifugation and cryopreserved in liquid nitrogen vapor phase. The data belong to a study of shared clonotypes between healthy human individuals (dated by TCRdb to 2019 to 2021). As for the study more broadly: The cohort comprised a couple of women and a few men aged 18 to 49 years. Leukapheresis yielded between about 0.85 and 9 billion PBMCs per donor. To estimate repertoire size and how much clonotype sharing occurs between individuals, the study deeply sequenced the blood TCR repertoires of several healthy adults. To increase sequencing depth and limit assay-specific biases, different laboratories used diverse techniques to prepare libraries and sequence TCR repertoires.

The paper as a whole reports these results and caveats: Pairwise subsampling indicated that sequencing depth was expected to affect the degree of clonotype sharing among donors. Sampling was restricted to blood, and TCR repertoires in tissue are likely to differ from TCR repertoires in blood. The small number of donors limited the genetic and exposure-history diversity represented.

This TCR came from a woman between 40 and 50 years old in good health. Some clones in this sample may be carry-over from other donors' samples. The rearrangement combines TRBV4-3 with TRBJ1-2; a tentative D match to TRBD1 spans 6 bases. Specimen: PBMCs. The CDR3 region reads CASSQDRGSYGYTF. The sequence in DNA is TGCGCCAGCAGCCAAGACAGGGGATCCTATGGCTACACCTTC.